The 3 T cell receptor beta chains presented below share a single source sample, sequenced in a study of blood T cells in healthy people across ages. Using a J-beta primer mix together with a sample-barcoded 5' primer, a second PCR was run for roughly 6 to 11 cycles. Via MiXCR, TCRdb re-called the 5' RACE reads, giving one row per CDR3 protein. In the table there are 800,000 to 950,000 distinct CDR3 sequences, roughly 29% of which are singletons. The same data also contributed to another study, on T cells of mothers and their children.

Sequenced input: blood. The receptor set was obtained from a woman between 35 and 50 years old in good health.

The gene calls are TRBV28 and TRBJ1-5; TRBD1 might be the D (5 bases). Germline loops: CDR1 MDHEN, CDR2 SYDVKM. This CDR3 region has 13 residues. The V and J ends lost 9 bases and 1 base respectively, with 10 bases between them. CDR3 coding DNA: TGTGCCAGTCGGGGACCGAGCAATCAGCCCCAGCATTTT. Protein sequence: CASRGPSNQPQHF.

This clonotype was counted many times. The rearrangement links TRBV4-1 to TRBJ2-1; D uncertain. V gave up 0 bases and J gave up 9 bases, with 9 bases separating them. Per the germline V gene, CDR1 is MGHRA and CDR2 is YSYEKL. The CDR3 consists of 13 residues. Written as DNA, the CDR3 is TGCGCCAGCAGCCAAGAACGGACCACTGAGCAGTTCTTC. The encoded protein is CASSQERTTEQFF.

The chain links TRBV12-3 or TRBV12-4 to TRBJ2-5, with 8 bases fitting TRBD1. CDR3 length: 17 residues. Trimming at V came to 5 bases and at J to 7 bases, leaving 18 bases not matched to a gene. The CDR3 nucleotides read TGTGCCAGCAGTCGACTCAACAGGGGGTCCTCTGGGGGGACCCAGTACTTC. Translating gives CASSRLNRGSSGGTQYF.